Below are 8 T cell receptor beta chains sequenced from a single sample in a study of T-cell memory formation after mild COVID-19. One entry per CDR3 protein, called by TCRdb with MiXCR from the 5' RACE reads. The sample contains some 320,000 distinct CDR3 sequences, about 13% of which appear only once. Source material: PBMCs or a T cell subset sorted from them (not recorded which). The receptors come from a man between 18 and 35 years old who had mild COVID-19 (a few samples of this study predate the infection). Cell type and time point are not known.

This clonotype was seen a few times. J is TRBJ2-6 and V is TRBV20-1; D is uncertain. V was clipped by 1 base and J by 0 bases, with 4 bases between them. The germline V gene encodes CDR1 DFQATT and CDR2 SNEGSKA (reference sequence). This CDR3 has 14 amino acids. CDR3 sequence: CSARGVSGANVLTF. The DNA of the CDR3 is TGCAGTGCTAGAGGGGTCTCTGGGGCCAACGTCCTGACTTTC.

This clonotype was counted only a few times. This chain links TRBV5-1 with TRBJ1-4, with a weak D call TRBD1 (6 bases). The length of the CDR3 is 15 residues. Looked up from germline, CDR1 is SGHRS and CDR2 is YFSETQ. The V end was cut by 4 bases, the J end by 1 base, with 11 bases between. Here the CDR3 DNA reads TGCGCCAGCAGCGACATACAGGGAACTAATGAAAAACTGTTTTTT. It yields the protein CASSDIQGTNEKLFF.

The genes are TRBV7-2 and TRBJ2-1; 10 nucleotides agree with TRBD1. From germline, CDR1 is SGHTA and CDR2 FQGNSA. The CDR3 is 15 amino acids. V trimming: 5 bases; J trimming: 4 bases; junction bases outside the gene matches: 5. As DNA, the CDR3 is TGTGCCAGCAGCGAGGACAGGGGGACTTACAATGAGCAGTTCTTC. This sequence encodes CASSEDRGTYNEQFF.

This clonotype was picked up many times. The chain has TRBV4-3 and TRBJ2-4; D may be TRBD1 or TRBD2 (5 bases each). Trimming stripped 3 bases from V and 5 bases from J, with 14 bases between. The length of the CDR3 is 15 residues. CDR1 is LGHNA, CDR2 YSLEER, per germline. The CDR3 here is CASSQGVTNENIQYF. DNA of the CDR3: TGCGCCAGCAGCCAGGGGGTGACTAACGAAAACATTCAGTACTTC.

A few counts support this clonotype. The CDR3 DNA is TGTGCCAGCAGTTACTCCTACCCCGGGAGAGGTGAAAAACTGTTTTTT. Translation: CASSYSYPGRGEKLFF. The chain uses TRBV6-5 and TRBJ1-4; D unresolved. This CDR3 region has 16 residues. The V end was cut by 0 bases, the J end by 7 bases, with 15 bases between. Germline V lookup: CDR1 MNHEY, CDR2 SVGAGI.

This clonotype has at least ten counts. This rearrangement joins TRBV7-6 to TRBJ2-3; 7 nucleotides line up with TRBD2. V shed 4 bases and J 5 bases; nucleotides not matched to a gene: 9. The CDR3 length is 15 residues. Looked up from germline, CDR1 is SGHVS and CDR2 is FNYEAQ. The CDR3 DNA follows: TGTGCCAGCAGCTCCCCTTTGGGGGGGGTAGATACGCAGTATTTT. This translates into CASSSPLGGVDTQYF.

This clonotype came up a few times. The V call is TRBV12-3 or TRBV12-4, the J call TRBJ1-2, with D perhaps TRBD1 (5 bases). There are 14 residues in the CDR3. The germline V and J ends were trimmed by 5 bases and 7 bases, with 17 bases remaining between them. The DNA of the CDR3 is TGTGCCAGCAGTGCGAGTTGGCAGGGCGGTGGCTACACCTTC. Translation: CASSASWQGGGYTF.

This clonotype was detected a few times. The J gene is TRBJ2-3, the V gene TRBV5-1, with D perhaps matching TRBD2 (5 bases). CDR3 length: 16 residues. Germline loops: CDR1 SGHRS, CDR2 YFSETQ. The V end was cut by 3 bases, the J end by 2 bases, with 16 bases between. The CDR3 sequence: CASSSSGWEITDTQYF. The CDR3 bases are TGCGCCAGCAGCTCGAGTGGTTGGGAGATCACAGATACGCAGTATTTT. Full variable domain (missing parts from reference TRBV5-1 and TRBJ2-3): KAGVTQTPRYLIKTRGQQVTLSCSPISGHRSVSWYQQTPGQGLQFLFEYFSETQRNKGNFPGRFSGRQFSNSRSEMNVSTLELGDSALYLCASSSSGWEITDTQYFGPGTRLTVL.